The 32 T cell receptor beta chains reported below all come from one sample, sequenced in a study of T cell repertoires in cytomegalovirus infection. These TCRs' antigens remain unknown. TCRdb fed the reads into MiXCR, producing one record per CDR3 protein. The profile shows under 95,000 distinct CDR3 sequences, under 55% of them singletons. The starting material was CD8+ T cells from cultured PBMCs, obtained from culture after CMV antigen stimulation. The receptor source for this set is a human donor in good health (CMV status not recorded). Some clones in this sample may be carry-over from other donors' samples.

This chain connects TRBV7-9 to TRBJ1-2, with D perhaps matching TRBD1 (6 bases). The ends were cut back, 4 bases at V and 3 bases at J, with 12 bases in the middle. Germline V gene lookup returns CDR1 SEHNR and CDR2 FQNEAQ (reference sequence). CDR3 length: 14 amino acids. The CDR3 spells CASSSGEGYYGYTF. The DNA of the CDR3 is TGTGCCAGCAGCTCAGGGGAGGGGTACTATGGCTACACCTTC.

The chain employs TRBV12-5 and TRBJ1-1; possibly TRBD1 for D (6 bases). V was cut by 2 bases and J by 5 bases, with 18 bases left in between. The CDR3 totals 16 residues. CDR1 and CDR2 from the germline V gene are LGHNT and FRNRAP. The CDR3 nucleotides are TGTGCTAGTGGTTTGTTGGGGGGCCTAGTTGAGACTGAAGCTTTCTTT. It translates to CASGLLGGLVETEAFF.

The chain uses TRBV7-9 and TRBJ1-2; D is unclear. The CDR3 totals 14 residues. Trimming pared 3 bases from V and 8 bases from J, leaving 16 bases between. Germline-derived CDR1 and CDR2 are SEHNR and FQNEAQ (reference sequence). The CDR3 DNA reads TGTGCCAGCAGCTTTGGATCGGAATCGTTCGGCTACACCTTC. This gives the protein CASSFGSESFGYTF.

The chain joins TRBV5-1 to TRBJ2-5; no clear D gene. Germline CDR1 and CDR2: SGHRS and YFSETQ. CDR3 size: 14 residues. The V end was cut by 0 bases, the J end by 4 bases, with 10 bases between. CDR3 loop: CASSLDGQPETQYF. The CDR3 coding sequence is TGCGCCAGCAGCTTGGATGGTCAGCCAGAGACCCAGTACTTC.

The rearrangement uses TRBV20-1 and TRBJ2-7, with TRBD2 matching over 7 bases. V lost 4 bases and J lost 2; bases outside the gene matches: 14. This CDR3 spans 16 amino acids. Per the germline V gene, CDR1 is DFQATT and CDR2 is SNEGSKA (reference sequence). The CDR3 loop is CSATPGNGGNAYEQYF. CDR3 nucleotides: TGCAGTGCTACACCTGGGAACGGGGGGAACGCCTACGAGCAGTACTTC.

The CDR3 reads CASSLGQGARGYTF. The CDR3 bases are TGTGCCAGCAGCTTGGGACAGGGGGCGCGAGGCTACACCTTC. The chain carries TRBV27 and TRBJ1-2; 12 bases line up with TRBD1. Looked up from germline, CDR1 is MNHEY and CDR2 is SMNVEV (reference sequence). V lost 6 bases and J lost 8; bases outside the gene matches: 7. The CDR3 is made up of 14 amino acids.

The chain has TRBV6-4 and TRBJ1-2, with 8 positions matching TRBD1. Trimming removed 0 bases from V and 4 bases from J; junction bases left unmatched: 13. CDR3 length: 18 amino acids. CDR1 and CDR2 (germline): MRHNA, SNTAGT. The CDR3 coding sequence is TGTGCCAGCAGTGACTCGAGGGCCCCAGGGGGCACCTTCTATGGCTACACCTTC. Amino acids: CASSDSRAPGGTFYGYTF.

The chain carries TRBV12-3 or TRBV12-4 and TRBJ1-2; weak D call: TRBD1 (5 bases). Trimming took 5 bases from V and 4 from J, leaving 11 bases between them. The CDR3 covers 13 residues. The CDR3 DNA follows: TGTGCCAGCAGTGGGGGGACGCTCTATGGCTACACCTTC. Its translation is CASSGGTLYGYTF.

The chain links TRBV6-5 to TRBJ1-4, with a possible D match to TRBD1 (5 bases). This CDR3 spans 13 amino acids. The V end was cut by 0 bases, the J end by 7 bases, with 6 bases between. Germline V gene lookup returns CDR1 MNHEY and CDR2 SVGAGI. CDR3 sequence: CASSYSRGEKLFF. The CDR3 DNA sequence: TGTGCCAGCAGTTACTCTAGGGGTGAAAAACTGTTTTTT.

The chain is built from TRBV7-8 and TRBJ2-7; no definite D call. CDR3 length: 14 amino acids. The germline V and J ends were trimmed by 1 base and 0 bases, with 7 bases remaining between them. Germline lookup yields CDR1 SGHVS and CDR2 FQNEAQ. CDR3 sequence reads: CASSLETPSYEQYF. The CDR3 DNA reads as TGTGCCAGCAGCTTAGAAACACCCTCCTACGAGCAGTACTTC.

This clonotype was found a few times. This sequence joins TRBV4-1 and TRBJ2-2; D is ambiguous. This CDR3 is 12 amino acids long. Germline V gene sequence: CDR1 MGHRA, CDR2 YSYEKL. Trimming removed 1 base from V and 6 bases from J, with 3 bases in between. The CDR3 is CASSQGPGELFF. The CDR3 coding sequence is TGCGCCAGCAGCCAAGGTCCCGGGGAGCTGTTTTTT.

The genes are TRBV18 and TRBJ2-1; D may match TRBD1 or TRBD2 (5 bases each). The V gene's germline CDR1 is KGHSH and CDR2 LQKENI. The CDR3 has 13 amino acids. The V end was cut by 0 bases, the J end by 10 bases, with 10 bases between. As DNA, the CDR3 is TGTGCCAGCTCACCACCGAACCGGGACGAGCAGTTCTTC. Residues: CASSPPNRDEQFF.

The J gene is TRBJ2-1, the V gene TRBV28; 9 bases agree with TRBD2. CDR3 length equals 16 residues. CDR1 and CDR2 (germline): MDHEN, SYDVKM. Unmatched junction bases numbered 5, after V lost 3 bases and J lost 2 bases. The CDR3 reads CASSFPQREAYNEQFF. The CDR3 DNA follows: TGTGCCAGCAGTTTCCCTCAGCGGGAGGCCTACAATGAGCAGTTCTTC.

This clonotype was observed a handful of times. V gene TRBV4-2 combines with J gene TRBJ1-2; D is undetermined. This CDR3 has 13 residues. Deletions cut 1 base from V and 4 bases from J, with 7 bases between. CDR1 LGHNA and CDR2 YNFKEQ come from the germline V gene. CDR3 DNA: TGTGCCAGCAGCCAAGCCGTCAGCTATGGCTACACCTTC. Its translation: CASSQAVSYGYTF.

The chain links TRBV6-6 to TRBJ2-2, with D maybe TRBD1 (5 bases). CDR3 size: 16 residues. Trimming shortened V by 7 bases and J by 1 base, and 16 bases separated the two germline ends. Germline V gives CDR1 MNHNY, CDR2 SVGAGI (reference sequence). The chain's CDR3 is CASTRVERRNTGELFF. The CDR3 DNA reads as TGTGCCAGCACCAGGGTGGAACGAAGGAACACCGGGGAGCTGTTTTTT.

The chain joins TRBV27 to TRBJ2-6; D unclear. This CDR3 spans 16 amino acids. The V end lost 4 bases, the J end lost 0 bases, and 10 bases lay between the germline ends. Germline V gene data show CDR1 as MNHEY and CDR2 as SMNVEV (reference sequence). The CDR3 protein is CASSSPPHSGANVLTF. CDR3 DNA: TGTGCCAGCAGTTCCCCCCCCCACTCTGGGGCCAACGTCCTGACTTTC.

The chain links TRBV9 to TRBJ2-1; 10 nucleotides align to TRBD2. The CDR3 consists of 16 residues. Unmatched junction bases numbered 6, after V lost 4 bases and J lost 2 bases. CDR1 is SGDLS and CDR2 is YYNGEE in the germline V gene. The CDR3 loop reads CASSLFSGGTYNEQFF. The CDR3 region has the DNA TGTGCCAGCAGCCTATTTAGCGGGGGGACCTACAATGAGCAGTTCTTC.

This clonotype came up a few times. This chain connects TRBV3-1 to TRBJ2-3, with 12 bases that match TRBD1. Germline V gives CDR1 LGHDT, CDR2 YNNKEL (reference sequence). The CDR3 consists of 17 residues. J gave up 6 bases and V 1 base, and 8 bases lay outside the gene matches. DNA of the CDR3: TGTGCCAGCAGCCAAGTTTCGTCGGGACAGGGGGCCGATACGCAGTATTTT. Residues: CASSQVSSGQGADTQYF.

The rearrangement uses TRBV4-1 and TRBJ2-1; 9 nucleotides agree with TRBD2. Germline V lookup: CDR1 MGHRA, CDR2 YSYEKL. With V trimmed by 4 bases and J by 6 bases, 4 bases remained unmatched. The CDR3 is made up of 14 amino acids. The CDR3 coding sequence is TGCGCCAGCAGCCGAATAGCGGGGGTCAATGAGCAGTTCTTC. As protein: CASSRIAGVNEQFF.

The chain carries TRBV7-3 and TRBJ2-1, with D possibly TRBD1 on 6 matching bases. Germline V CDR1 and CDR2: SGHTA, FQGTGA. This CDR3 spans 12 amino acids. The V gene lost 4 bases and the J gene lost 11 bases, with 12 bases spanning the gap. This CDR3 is CASSSTGLQQFF. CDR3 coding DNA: TGTGCCAGCAGCTCTACAGGGCTGCAGCAGTTCTTC.

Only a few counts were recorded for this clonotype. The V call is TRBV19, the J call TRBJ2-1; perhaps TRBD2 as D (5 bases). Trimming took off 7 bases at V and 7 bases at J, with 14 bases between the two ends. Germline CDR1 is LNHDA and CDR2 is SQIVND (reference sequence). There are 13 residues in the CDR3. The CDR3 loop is CASTLRGANEQFF. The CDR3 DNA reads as TGTGCCAGTACCCTTCGGGGAGCAAATGAGCAGTTCTTC.

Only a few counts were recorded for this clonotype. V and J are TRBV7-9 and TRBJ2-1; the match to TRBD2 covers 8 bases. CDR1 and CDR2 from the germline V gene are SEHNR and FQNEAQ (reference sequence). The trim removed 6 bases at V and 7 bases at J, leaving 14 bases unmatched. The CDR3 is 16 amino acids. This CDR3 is CASRPGAGGPWNEQFF. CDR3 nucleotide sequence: TGTGCCAGCAGGCCAGGGGCGGGGGGCCCCTGGAATGAGCAGTTCTTC. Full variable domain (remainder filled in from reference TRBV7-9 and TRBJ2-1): DTGVSQNPRHKITKRGQNVTFRCDPISEHNRLYWYRQTLGQGPEFLTYFQNEAQLEKSRLLSDRFSAERPKGSFSTLEIQRTEQGDSAMYLCASRPGAGGPWNEQFFGPGTRLTVL.

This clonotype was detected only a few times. This CDR3 reads CASSPRTLSSYNEQFF. CDR3 sequence (DNA): TGTGCCAGCAGCCCCCGGACTCTGAGCTCCTACAATGAGCAGTTCTTC. V is TRBV7-9 and J is TRBJ2-1, with D possibly being TRBD2 (5 bases). Trimming took off 5 bases at V and 0 bases at J, with 14 bases between the two ends. This CDR3 has 16 residues. Per germline, CDR1 SEHNR and CDR2 FQNEAQ (reference sequence).

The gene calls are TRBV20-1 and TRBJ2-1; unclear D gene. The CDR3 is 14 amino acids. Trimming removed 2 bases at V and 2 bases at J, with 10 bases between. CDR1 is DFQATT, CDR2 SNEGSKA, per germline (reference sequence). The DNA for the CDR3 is TGCAGTGCTAGAAGGAAAGAGACCTACAATGAGCAGTTCTTC. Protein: CSARRKETYNEQFF.

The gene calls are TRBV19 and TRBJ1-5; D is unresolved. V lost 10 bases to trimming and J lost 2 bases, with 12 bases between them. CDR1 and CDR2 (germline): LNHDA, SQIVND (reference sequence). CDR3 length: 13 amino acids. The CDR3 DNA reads TGTGCCACAAACCACAGAGGCAATCAGCCCCAGCATTTT. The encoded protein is CATNHRGNQPQHF. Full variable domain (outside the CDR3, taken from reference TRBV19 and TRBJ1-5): DGGITQSPKYLFRKEGQNVTLSCEQNLNHDAMYWYRQDPGQGLRLIYYSQIVNDFQKGDIAEGYSVSREKKESFPLTVTSAQKNPTAFYLCATNHRGNQPQHFGDGTRLSIL.

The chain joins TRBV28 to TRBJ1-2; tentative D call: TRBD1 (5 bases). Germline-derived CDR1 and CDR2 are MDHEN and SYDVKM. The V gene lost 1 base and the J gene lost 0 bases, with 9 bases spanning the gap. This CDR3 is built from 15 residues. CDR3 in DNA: TGTGCCAGCAGTTTATTCGACAGCACTAACTATGGCTACACCTTC. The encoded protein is CASSLFDSTNYGYTF.

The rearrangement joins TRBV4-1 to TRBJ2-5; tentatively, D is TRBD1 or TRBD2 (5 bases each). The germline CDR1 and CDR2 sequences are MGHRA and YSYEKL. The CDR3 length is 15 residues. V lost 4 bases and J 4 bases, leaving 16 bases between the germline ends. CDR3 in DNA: TGCGCCAGCAGCCCGGTAGGGGAGCGCCCAGAGACCCAGTACTTC. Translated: CASSPVGERPETQYF.

The DNA of the CDR3 is TGTGCCATCAGTGAGATGGGTTCCGGGACAGGGTTCTCACCCCTCCACTTT. This translates into CAISEMGSGTGFSPLHF. The V call is TRBV10-3, the J call TRBJ1-6; 9 bases agree with TRBD1. Germline CDR1 and CDR2: ENHRY and SYGVKD. The CDR3 is 17 residues long. V was clipped by 2 bases and J by 10 bases; unmatched bases: 12.

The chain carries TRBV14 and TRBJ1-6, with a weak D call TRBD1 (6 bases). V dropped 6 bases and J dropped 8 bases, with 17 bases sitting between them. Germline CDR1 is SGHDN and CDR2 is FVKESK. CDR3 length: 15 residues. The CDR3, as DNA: TGTGCCAGCAGACTCGAGGGGACACCGGATTCACCCCTCCACTTT. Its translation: CASRLEGTPDSPLHF.

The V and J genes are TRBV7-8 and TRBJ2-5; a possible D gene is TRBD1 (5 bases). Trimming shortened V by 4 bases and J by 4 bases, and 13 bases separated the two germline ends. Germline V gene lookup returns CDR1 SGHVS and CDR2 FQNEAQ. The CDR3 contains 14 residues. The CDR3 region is CASSSPAGRETQYF. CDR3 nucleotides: TGTGCCAGCAGCTCCCCGGCAGGGCGAGAGACCCAGTACTTC. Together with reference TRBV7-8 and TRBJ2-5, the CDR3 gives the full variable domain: GAGVSQSPRYKVAKRGQDVALRCDPISGHVSLFWYQQALGQGPEFLTYFQNEAQLDKSGLPSDRFFAERPEGSVSTLKIQRTQQEDSAVYLCASSSPAGRETQYFGPGTRLLVL.

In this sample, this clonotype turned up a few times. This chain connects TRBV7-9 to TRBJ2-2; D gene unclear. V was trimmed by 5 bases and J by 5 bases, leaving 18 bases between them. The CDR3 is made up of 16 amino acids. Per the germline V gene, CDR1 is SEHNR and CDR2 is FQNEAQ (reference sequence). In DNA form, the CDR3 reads TGTGCCAGCAGCCCCCCGGACCAGGATTATACCGGGGAGCTGTTTTTT. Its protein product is CASSPPDQDYTGELFF. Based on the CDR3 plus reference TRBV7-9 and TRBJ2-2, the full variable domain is DTGVSQNPRHKITKRGQNVTFRCDPISEHNRLYWYRQTLGQGPEFLTYFQNEAQLEKSRLLSDRFSAERPKGSFSTLEIQRTEQGDSAMYLCASSPPDQDYTGELFFGEGSRLTVL.

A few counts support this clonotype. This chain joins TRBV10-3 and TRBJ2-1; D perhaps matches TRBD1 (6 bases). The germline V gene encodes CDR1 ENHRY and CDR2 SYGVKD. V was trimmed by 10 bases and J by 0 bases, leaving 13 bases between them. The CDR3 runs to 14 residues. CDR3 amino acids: CATLRDTSYNEQFF. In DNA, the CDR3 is TGTGCCACCCTCCGGGACACCTCCTACAATGAGCAGTTCTTC.